The TCR beta chain described here comes from a study of blood T cells in healthy people across ages. Trimming took 4 bases from V and 4 from J; bases not matched to a gene: 6. Germline assignment: CDR1 SQVTM and CDR2 ANQGSEA. This CDR3 is 14 amino acids long. Study-level points and caveats: Estimated diversity that came from one million T cells was considered an underestimate.

This clonotype turned up a few times. Its antigen is as yet unknown. Primed by a sample-barcoded 5' primer and a J-beta primer mix, a second PCR proceeded for 7 to 11 cycles. There were at least 3 million CDR3-containing paired-end reads obtained from each sample. From the 5' RACE reads, TCRdb called clonotypes with MiXCR, one entry per CDR3 protein. Of hundreds of thousands of distinct CDR3 sequences detected, approximately 55% appear once; the ten largest clones hold about 38%. The chain has TRBV29-1 and TRBJ2-1; 8 bases are shared with TRBD1. This clonotype was obtained from an elderly man in good health. The sequenced sample consisted of blood. CDR3 region: CSVVRGLGYNEQFF. CDR3 DNA sequence: TGCAGCGTTGTCAGGGGGCTGGGGTACAATGAGCAGTTCTTC.